Presented here are 21 T cell receptor beta chains from one specimen sequenced in a study of T cell responses to AZD1222 COVID-19 vaccine. Measured with immunoSEQ multiplex PCR; TCRdb has only the in-frame clones, and not every one. This sample has around 180,000 clones; over 80% occur once, and the top ten carry about 10%. Here the sequenced sample was peripheral blood, taken on day 0 of AZD1222 vaccination. These receptors all come from an adult in good health.

The V gene is TRBV24-1, the J gene TRBJ1-4; D call uncertain. Germline values: CDR1 KGHDR, CDR2 SFDVKD. Trimming left V 4 bases short and J 7 bases short, with 9 bases between. This CDR3 contains 13 residues. CDR3 sequence (DNA): TGTGCCACCAGTGAGGCTCGGACTGAAAAACTGTTTTTT. It translates to CATSEARTEKLFF.

This clone was detected only a few times. The rearrangement links TRBV2 to TRBJ2-1, with D perhaps being TRBD1 or TRBD2 (5 bases each). Per germline, CDR1 SNHLY and CDR2 FYNNEI. The CDR3 spans 12 residues. Trimming left V 10 bases short and J 7 bases short, with 14 bases between. DNA for the CDR3: TGTGCCATCCGGCGGGCAGGGAATGAGCAGTTCTTC. It codes for CAIRRAGNEQFF.

This clone was recorded only once. V and J are TRBV10-3 and TRBJ2-1; unclear D gene. CDR1 is ENHRY, CDR2 SYGVKD, per germline. There are 13 residues in the CDR3. V was trimmed by 6 bases and J by 5 bases, leaving 11 bases between them. This chain's CDR3 is CAIRMIRDNEQFF. Written as DNA, the CDR3 is TGTGCCATCAGGATGATTAGGGACAATGAGCAGTTCTTC.

V gene TRBV3-1 (or the pseudogene TRBV3-2) combines with J gene TRBJ1-5; the D is unclear. The ends were cut back, 0 bases at V and 6 bases at J, with 6 bases in the middle. Germline CDR1 LGHDT, CDR2 YNNKEL (reference sequence). This CDR3 contains 13 residues. CDR3 region: CASSQDTGQPQHF. The CDR3 DNA reads as TGTGCCAGCAGCCAAGATACGGGTCAGCCCCAGCATTTT.

The CDR3 spells CASSYWAEMNTEAFF. The CDR3 DNA follows: TGTGCCAGCAGTTACTGGGCAGAGATGAACACTGAAGCTTTCTTT. This chain connects TRBV6-5 to TRBJ1-1; D unresolved. CDR3 length equals 15 residues. The germline gives CDR1 MNHEY, CDR2 SVGAGI. V was clipped by 1 base and J by 0 bases, with 9 bases between them.

The rearrangement joins TRBV10-3 to TRBJ2-1, with D possibly being TRBD1 or TRBD2 (6 bases each). The V end was cut by 6 bases, the J end by 5 bases, with 11 bases between. CDR1 ENHRY and CDR2 SYGVKD come from the germline V gene. This CDR3 region has 13 residues. CDR3 in DNA: TGTGCCATCAGCCCGGGGGCAAACAATGAGCAGTTCTTC. Its protein product is CAISPGANNEQFF.

The chain recombines TRBV9 with TRBJ1-2; TRBD1 matches at 7 bases. V lost 1 base, J lost 8 bases, and 11 bases stayed unmatched. CDR3 length: 15 residues. Germline V gene lookup returns CDR1 SGDLS and CDR2 YYNGEE. The CDR3 loop reads CASSVTSKTGDGYTF. The CDR3 DNA is TGTGCCAGCAGCGTAACCTCAAAAACAGGGGACGGCTACACCTTC.

The rearrangement joins TRBV24-1 to TRBJ1-1; tentative D call: TRBD1 (6 bases). This CDR3 is built from 15 residues. The V end was cut by 5 bases, the J end by 3 bases, with 15 bases between. Germline-derived CDR1 and CDR2 are KGHDR and SFDVKD. In DNA, the CDR3 is TGTGCCACCAGTGGTGGGGGGCCCTTAGACACTGAAGCTTTCTTT. Its protein is CATSGGGPLDTEAFF.

V is TRBV18 and J is TRBJ1-6; D is unresolved. Germline lookup yields CDR1 KGHSH and CDR2 LQKENI. The CDR3 has 16 amino acids. V was pared by 3 bases and J by 3 bases, with 12 bases between. CDR3 in amino acids: CASSPTAVDYNSPLHF. The CDR3, as DNA: TGTGCCAGCTCACCTACAGCGGTGGACTATAATTCACCCCTCCACTTT.

The CDR3, as DNA: TGTGCCAGCAGCACTGGACTAGGGGTCCTGTCCACAGATACGCAGTATTTT. Amino acids: CASSTGLGVLSTDTQYF. The chain has TRBV7-6 and TRBJ2-3, with 7 bases matching TRBD2. Per the germline V gene, CDR1 is SGHVS and CDR2 is FNYEAQ. V shed 5 bases, J shed 2 bases, and the junction held 13 bases outside the gene matches. This CDR3 has 17 amino acids.

This rearrangement joins TRBV5-6 to TRBJ2-2, with a tentative D call TRBD2 (6 bases). The CDR3 loop spans 16 amino acids. Trimming left V 4 bases short and J 1 base short, with 14 bases between. CDR1 SGHDT and CDR2 YYEEEE come from the germline V gene. The CDR3 is CASSPVVAVNTGELFF. The CDR3 bases are TGTGCCAGCAGCCCCGTGGTAGCGGTGAACACCGGGGAGCTGTTTTTT. Variable domain in full (rest from reference TRBV5-6 and TRBJ2-2): DAGVTQSPTHLIKTRGQQVTLRCSPKSGHDTVSWYQQALGQGPQFIFQYYEEEERQRGNFPDRFSGHQFPNYSSELNVNALLLGDSALYLCASSPVVAVNTGELFFGEGSRLTVL.

The chain is built from TRBV7-8 and TRBJ2-5; tentatively, D is TRBD2 (6 bases). The V gene's germline CDR1 is SGHVS and CDR2 FQNEAQ. V was pared by 0 bases and J by 5 bases, with 10 bases between. The CDR3 contains 14 residues. In DNA form, the CDR3 reads TGTGCCAGCAGCTTAGCGCGGGGTTCGGAGACCCAGTACTTC. It encodes CASSLARGSETQYF.

Here the CDR3 reads CASSLEGTVGEKLFF. CDR3 sequence (DNA): TGTGCCAGCAGCCTCGAAGGGACAGTGGGTGAAAAACTGTTTTTT. The chain is built from TRBV7-9 and TRBJ1-4, with 7 bases fitting TRBD1. The CDR3 sequence is 15 residues long. V lost 5 bases and J lost 7; bases outside the gene matches: 10. Germline assignment: CDR1 SEHNR and CDR2 FQNEAQ (reference sequence).

The chain has TRBV3-1 (or the pseudogene TRBV3-2) and TRBJ2-1; 8 bases fit TRBD2. V dropped 3 bases and J dropped 1; count of bases not matched to a gene: 20. Germline lookup yields CDR1 LGHDT and CDR2 YNNKEL (reference sequence). This CDR3 has 21 residues. CDR3 region: CASSQGRVLLAGTKSYNEQFF. The DNA for the CDR3 is TGTGCCAGCAGCCAGGGACGGGTCCTCTTAGCGGGGACCAAATCCTACAATGAGCAGTTCTTC.

This sequence joins TRBV4-1 and TRBJ1-1; no reliable D call. The CDR3 is made up of 13 amino acids. The germline V gene has CDR1 MGHRA and CDR2 YSYEKL. V was clipped by 2 bases and J by 10 bases, with 14 bases between them. The CDR3 here is CASSQTNPLLAFF. In nucleotides, the CDR3 is TGCGCCAGCAGCCAAACGAACCCCTTGCTAGCTTTCTTT.

J is TRBJ2-3 and V is TRBV5-6; D uncertain. The germline CDR1 and CDR2 sequences are SGHDT and YYEEEE. The CDR3 length is 14 residues. Between the trimmed V and J ends, which lost 2 bases and 4 bases, there was a span of 11 bases. In nucleotides, the CDR3 is TGTGCCAGCAGCTTTAAAACTCGGTCAGATACGCAGTATTTT. Translating it yields CASSFKTRSDTQYF.

J is TRBJ1-4 and V is TRBV5-5; D not resolved. CDR1 and CDR2 from the germline V gene are SGHKS and YYEKEE (reference sequence). The V gene lost 0 bases and the J gene lost 10 bases, with 4 bases spanning the gap. The CDR3 length is 11 residues. CDR3 sequence reads: CASSLAGKLFF. The CDR3 DNA is TGTGCCAGCAGCTTGGCAGGAAAACTGTTTTTT.

A note on this clone: Within the sample, other DNA sequences also encode this same CDR3. The chain links TRBV5-1 to TRBJ1-2; D unresolved. V gave up 2 bases and J gave up 4 bases, with 6 bases separating them. The CDR3 loop spans 12 amino acids. Germline CDR1 reads SGHRS; CDR2 reads YFSETQ. The CDR3 coding sequence is TGCGCCAGCAGCTTAGGGAGCTATGGCTACACCTTC. Encoded protein: CASSLGSYGYTF.

V is TRBV5-6 and J is TRBJ1-3; no clear D. Trimming cost V 2 bases and J 3 bases, with 0 bases left between them. The CDR3 length is 11 residues. Germline loops: CDR1 SGHDT, CDR2 YYEEEE. CDR3 bases: TGTGCCAGCAGCTTTGGAAACACCATATATTTT. This codes for CASSFGNTIYF.

The V call is TRBV4-1, the J call TRBJ1-1; 10 nucleotides match TRBD1. V gave up 2 bases and J gave up 4 bases; unmatched junction bases: 16. The CDR3 totals 19 residues. Germline V CDR1 and CDR2: MGHRA, YSYEKL. The CDR3 region has the DNA TGCGCCAGCAGCCAAACGCCACCCGGGACAGGGGTTGGTGGCACTGAAGCTTTCTTT. Amino acid sequence: CASSQTPPGTGVGGTEAFF.

This clone was seen only once. This chain connects TRBV4-3 to TRBJ1-2; 8 bases are a match to TRBD1. J was trimmed by 1 base and V by 4 bases; bases with no gene match: 2. Germline values: CDR1 LGHNA, CDR2 YSLEER. The CDR3 consists of 14 residues. The CDR3 DNA sequence: TGCGCCAGCAGCCTTGGACAGGGTAACTATGGCTACACCTTC. Translated, it gives CASSLGQGNYGYTF.